The entry below describes one TCR beta chain. Its antigen is unknown. Trimming took 3 bases from V and 7 from J; bases not matched to a gene: 5. The germline V gene encodes CDR1 SGHTA and CDR2 FQGNSA. The length of the CDR3 is 14 residues. The sample belongs to a study of CD8 T cells in ankylosing spondylitis. Whole-study findings and limits: Blood from ankylosing spondylitis patients appeared to carry a characteristic roughly eight-variant TCR beta motif.

Using its own MiXCR run on the 5' RACE reads, TCRdb lists one record per CDR3 protein. The sample lists 330,000 or so distinct CDR3 sequences; 7.5% to 9% were seen once. This chain connects TRBV7-2 to TRBJ2-7; 11 nucleotides match TRBD2. The sequencing sample was made of blood, either unsorted or a sorted T cell fraction (not recorded which). This receptor was identified in a male donor with ankylosing spondylitis. DNA of the CDR3: TGTGCCAGCAGCTTGGGACTAGCGGCGGGGGAGCAGTACTTC. Translation: CASSLGLAAGEQYF.